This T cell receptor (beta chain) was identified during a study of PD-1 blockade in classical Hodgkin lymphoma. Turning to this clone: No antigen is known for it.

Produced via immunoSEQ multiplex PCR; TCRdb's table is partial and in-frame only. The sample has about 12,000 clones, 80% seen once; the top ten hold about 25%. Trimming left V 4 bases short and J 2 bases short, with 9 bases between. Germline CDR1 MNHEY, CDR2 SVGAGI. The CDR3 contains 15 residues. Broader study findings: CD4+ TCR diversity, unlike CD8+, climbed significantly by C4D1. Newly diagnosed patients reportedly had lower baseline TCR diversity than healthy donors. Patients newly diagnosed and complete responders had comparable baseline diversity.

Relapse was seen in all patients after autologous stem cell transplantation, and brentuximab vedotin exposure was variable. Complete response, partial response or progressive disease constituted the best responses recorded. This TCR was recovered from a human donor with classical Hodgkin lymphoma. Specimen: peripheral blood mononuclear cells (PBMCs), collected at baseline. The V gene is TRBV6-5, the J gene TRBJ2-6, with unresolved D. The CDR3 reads CASSSGLTGANVLTF. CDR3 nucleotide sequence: TGTGCCAGCAGTTCCGGTTTAACTGGGGCCAACGTCCTGACTTTC.